The 2 T cell receptor beta chains below all came from one sample that was sequenced in a study of T cells in Graves' hyperthyroidism and ophthalmopathy. Amplified TCR beta CDR3 regions came from RNA transcripts. The TCR CDR3 first-round RT-PCR relied on the HTBI primer set. TCRdb reprocessed the multiplex PCR reads via MiXCR and lists one record per CDR3 protein. This table holds around 500,000 distinct CDR3 sequences, roughly 16% found once. Input material: blood. The receptor set was obtained from a woman aged 25 to 39 with Graves' ophthalmopathy.

Only a few counts were recorded for this clonotype. V usage is TRBV5-1 and J usage is TRBJ2-5; perhaps TRBD1 as D (5 bases). The CDR3 spans 14 residues. Germline V gene data show CDR1 as SGHRS and CDR2 as YFSETQ. With 4 bases removed from V and 1 base from J, the gap between germline ends came to 11 bases. CDR3 DNA: TGCGCCAGCAGCATATCAGGGCTCCAAGAGACCCAGTACTTC. Protein product: CASSISGLQETQYF.

This clonotype was recorded at least ten times. The chain recombines TRBV7-2 with TRBJ2-7; a possible D gene is TRBD1 (5 bases). V was trimmed by 2 bases and J by 4 bases, leaving 9 bases between them. CDR1 and CDR2 (germline): SGHTA, FQGNSA. The CDR3 runs 13 residues. The CDR3 reads CASSLQGIYEQYF. Here the CDR3 DNA reads TGTGCCAGCAGCTTACAGGGTATATACGAGCAGTACTTC.